A single sample is the source of the 2 T cell receptor beta chains below, sequenced in a study of early T cells in non-severe SARS-CoV-2 infection. Using its own MiXCR run on the 5' RACE reads, TCRdb lists one record per CDR3 protein. The sample comprises 15,000 to 20,000 distinct CDR3 sequences, about 6% of which are singletons, and approximately 6.6% rests with the top ten. Material: whole blood, obtained at baseline. The receptors shown here come from an adult who was a healthcare worker with PCR-confirmed SARS-CoV-2 infection or an uninfected control (not recorded which).

This clonotype was seen repeatedly, ten times or more. The chain carries TRBV13 and TRBJ1-1; possible D gene TRBD1, 6 bases. The CDR3 contains 12 residues. Germline assignment: CDR1 PRHDT and CDR2 FYEKMQ (reference sequence). Trimming stripped 0 bases from V and 12 bases from J, with 11 bases between. This CDR3 is CASSLGYREPFF. The DNA of the CDR3 is TGTGCCAGCAGCTTAGGGTACAGGGAACCTTTCTTT.

The table lists this clonotype with many counts. V and J are TRBV20-1 and TRBJ1-2; possible D gene TRBD1, 5 bases. Looked up from germline, CDR1 is DFQATT and CDR2 is SNEGSKA (reference sequence). The CDR3 consists of 14 residues. V lost 4 bases and J 5 bases, leaving 17 bases between the germline ends. DNA for the CDR3: TGCAGTGCTACGTCCGGGACGGAGTTTTATGGCTACACCTTC. Amino acids: CSATSGTEFYGYTF.